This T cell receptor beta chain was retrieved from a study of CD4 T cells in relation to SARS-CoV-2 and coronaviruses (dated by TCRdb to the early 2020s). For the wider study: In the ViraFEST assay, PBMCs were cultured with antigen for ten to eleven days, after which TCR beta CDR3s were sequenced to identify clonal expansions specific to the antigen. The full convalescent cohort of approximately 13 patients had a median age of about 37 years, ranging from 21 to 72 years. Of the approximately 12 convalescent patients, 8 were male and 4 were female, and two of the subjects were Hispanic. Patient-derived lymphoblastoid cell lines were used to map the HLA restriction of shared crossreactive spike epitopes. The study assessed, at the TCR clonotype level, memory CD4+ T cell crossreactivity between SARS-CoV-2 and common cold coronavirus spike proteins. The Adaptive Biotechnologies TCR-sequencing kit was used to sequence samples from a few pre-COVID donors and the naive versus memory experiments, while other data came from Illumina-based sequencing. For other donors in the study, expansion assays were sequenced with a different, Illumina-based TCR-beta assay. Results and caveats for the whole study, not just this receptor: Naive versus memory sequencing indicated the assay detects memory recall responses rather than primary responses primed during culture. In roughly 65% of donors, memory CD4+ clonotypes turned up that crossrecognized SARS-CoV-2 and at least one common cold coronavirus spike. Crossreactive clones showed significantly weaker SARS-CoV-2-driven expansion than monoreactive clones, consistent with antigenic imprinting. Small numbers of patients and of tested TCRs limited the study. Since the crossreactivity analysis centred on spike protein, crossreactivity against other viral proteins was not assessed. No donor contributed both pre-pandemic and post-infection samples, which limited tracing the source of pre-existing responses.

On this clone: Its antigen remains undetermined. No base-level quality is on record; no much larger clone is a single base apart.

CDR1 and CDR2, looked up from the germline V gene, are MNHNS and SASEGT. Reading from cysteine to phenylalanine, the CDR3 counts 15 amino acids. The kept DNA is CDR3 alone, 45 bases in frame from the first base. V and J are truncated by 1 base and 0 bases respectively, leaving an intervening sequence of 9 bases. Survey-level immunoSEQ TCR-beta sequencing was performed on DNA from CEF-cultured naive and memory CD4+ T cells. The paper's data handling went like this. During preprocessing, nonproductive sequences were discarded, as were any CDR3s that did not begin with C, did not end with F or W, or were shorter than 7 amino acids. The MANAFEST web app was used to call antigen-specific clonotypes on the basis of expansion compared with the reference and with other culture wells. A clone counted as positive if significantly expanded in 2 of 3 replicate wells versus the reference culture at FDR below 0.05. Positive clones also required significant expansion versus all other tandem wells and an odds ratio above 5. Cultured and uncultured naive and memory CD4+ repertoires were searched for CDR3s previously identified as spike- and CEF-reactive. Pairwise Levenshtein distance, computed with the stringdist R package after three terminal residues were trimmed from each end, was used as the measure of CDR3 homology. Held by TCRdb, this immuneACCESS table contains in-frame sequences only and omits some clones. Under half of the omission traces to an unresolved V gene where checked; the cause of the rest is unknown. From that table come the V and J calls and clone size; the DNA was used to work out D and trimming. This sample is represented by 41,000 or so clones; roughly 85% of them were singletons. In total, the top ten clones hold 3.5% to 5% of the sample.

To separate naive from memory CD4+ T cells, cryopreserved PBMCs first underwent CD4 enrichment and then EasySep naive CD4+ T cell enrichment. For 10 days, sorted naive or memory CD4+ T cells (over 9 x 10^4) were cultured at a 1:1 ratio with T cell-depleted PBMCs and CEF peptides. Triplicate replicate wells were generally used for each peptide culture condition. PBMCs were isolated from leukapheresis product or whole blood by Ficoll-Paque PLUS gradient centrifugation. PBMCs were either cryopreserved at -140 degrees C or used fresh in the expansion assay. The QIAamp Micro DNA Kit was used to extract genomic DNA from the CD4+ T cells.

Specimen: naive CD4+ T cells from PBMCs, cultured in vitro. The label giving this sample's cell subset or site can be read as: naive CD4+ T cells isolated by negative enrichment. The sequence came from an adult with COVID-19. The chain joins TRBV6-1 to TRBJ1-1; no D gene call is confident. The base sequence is TGTGCCAGCAGTGAAGACGAAGGGTTGAACACTGAAGCTTTCTTT. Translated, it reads CASSEDEGLNTEAFF.